This T cell receptor (delta chain) stems from a study of gamma-delta chains in newborns, infants, children. As for the study in general: Innate gammadelta T cells reportedly expand polyclonally right after birth, driven by microbial exposure, per the title.

The CDR3 is 9 residues long. TCRdb fed the reads to CATT. The data show 3,000 to 4,000 delta-chain clones, with roughly 50% seen just once and about 5.7% held by the top ten. The V gene is uncalled and the J gene is TRDJ1. The TCR sequence derives from a child who received the measles vaccine. The sample comprised blood. The CDR3 DNA reads as TGCGCCTCCTCGGACAAACTCATCTTT. Translated, it gives CASSDKLIF.